The T cell receptor (beta chain) under discussion was sequenced for a study of beta chain features in type 1 diabetes (dated by TCRdb to the late 2010s). Looking at the study overall: No differences in mean age, gender distribution, total cell number or subset yield were found between patients and healthy donors. A total of just under 110,000,000 sorted cells were examined across all samples, and RNA yield correlated strongly with the number of cells per subset. The study compared the TCRB repertoires of sorted circulating CD4+ T cell subsets in recently diagnosed type 1 diabetes patients with those in matched healthy donors. Regulatory and stem cell-like memory subsets were obtained from only 8 patients and roughly 8 healthy donors, while naive and central memory subsets were obtained from all 28 donors. Overall study outcomes, separate from this receptor: Because cDNA was sequenced instead of genomic DNA, activated cells with high expression could be over-represented, although the groups did not differ in activation or CD3 levels. Shorter templates might have been favored by PCR, but patient and control samples were amplified and corrected together, so both groups would have been affected equally by any skew. Type 1 diabetes patients showed a moderate but significant shortening of TCRB CDR3 length in all four CD4+ subsets. Naive, central memory and regulatory TCRB repertoires appeared to be more similar among patients than among healthy donors. At VDJ recombination sites, patients with type 1 diabetes made fewer insertions and deleted more nucleotides, a pattern implying thymic rearrangement abnormalities. HLA sub-analyses involved small numbers of individuals, so any influence of HLA type on TCRB rearrangement remained unresolved.

The CDR3, cysteine through phenylalanine, is 13 amino acids long. Only the CDR3 DNA is retained, 39 bases long and in frame from the first base. The V end loses 5 bases and the J end loses 3 bases, and a stretch of 7 bases separates them. The germline V gene supplies CDR1 SGHVS and CDR2 FNYEAQ. A single peripheral blood draw of around 120 mL on average was collected from each donor into heparinised tubes. A BD FACSAria II was used to sort naive, central memory, regulatory and stem cell-like memory CD4+ T cells with a panel that included CD45RO, CCR7, CD25, CD127, CD95 and CD27. Purity was above 95% for every sorted population. PBMCs were separated immediately by Lymphoprep density gradient centrifugation and were stained directly, without being cultured. Samples were stained and sorted in pairs, with one healthy donor and one patient per experiment, so that batch effects were minimized. The entire isolated RNA was reverse transcribed using the High Capacity cDNA Reverse Transcription Kit, and thus expressed TCRB transcripts were sequenced. Naive, central memory and regulatory T cell samples underwent deep immunoSEQ sequencing, averaging about 3.3 million total reads per sample. Sorted cells were lysed in RLT buffer, and RNA was extracted using DNase-treated RNeasy Micro or Mini kits according to cell number. To prevent cross-contamination, every cell subset was processed on its own, while patient and healthy donor samples were processed together. The immunoSEQ multiplex PCR was used to amplify TCRB sequences from cDNA, yielding 87-bp fragments that span the CDR3 region. Sequencing of the amplicons was performed on the Illumina HiSeq platform. In the source study's methods: PCR bias was computationally corrected using synthetic template baselines, reads within Hamming distance 2 were collapsed, and singletons that could not be merged were discarded. Reads were aligned against IMGT so that V, D and J genes, CDR3 length and insertions or deletions at six rearrangement sites could be assigned. Within each subset, clonotype counts were normalized to sorted cell number, and only after that were true diversity and Gini coefficients computed with the tcR R package. The overlap coefficient, calculated on TCRB nucleotide sequences, was used to quantify repertoire sharing. As a proxy for the pre-selection repertoire, out-of-frame TCRB sequences from naive cells were analyzed. The clones in this table, taken by TCRdb from immuneACCESS, are in-frame only. Not every clone is retained; where verified, under half of the shortfall comes from an unresolved V gene, and the cause of the rest is unknown. V and J calls and clone size are given by that table; D and trimming were obtained from the DNA. The sample table records about 700,000 clones; 13% of these occur just once. The top ten clones comprise 0.022% of the sample.

Remarks on this clone: Its antigen is currently not known. No base-level quality is on record; no much larger clone is a single base apart.

The rearrangement joined TRBV7-6 to TRBJ2-2, with the D segment identity uncertain. The receptor's source is a man between 18 and 35 years old with type 1 diabetes. The sequenced sample was naive CD4+ T cells from blood. What this sample's cell subset or site label stands for: true naive CD4+ T cells. The DNA is as follows: TGTGCCAGCAGCCACAGCGACACCGGGGAGCTGTTTTTT. Its translation reads: CASSHSDTGELFF.